A selection of T cell receptor beta chains follows, all from one sample in a study of radiotherapy plus CTLA-4 blockade in lung cancer. Using immunoSEQ multiplex PCR, the repertoire was profiled, and TCRdb retains in-frame clones only, with some absent. The table includes 30,000 or so clones, over 60% detected once. The input for sequencing was peripheral blood, taken from a patient treated with radiotherapy plus ipilimumab. The source is a human donor with non-small cell lung cancer whose response to radiotherapy plus ipilimumab could not be evaluated. Both conserved end residues are part of each CDR3. The D gene is left open where the match is weak. Not all rows give a size; the values are once, few, many and, for expanded clones, a class.

TRBD2,TRBJ2-1,.,TRBV10-3,CAISEIAGGAYNEQFF,TGTGCCATCAGTGAAATAGCGGGGGGGGCCTACAATGAGCAGTTCTTC
.,TRBJ1-2,.,TRBV27,CASRKSGGQGNYGYTF,TGTGCCAGCAGGAAAAGTGGGGGACAAGGGAACTATGGCTACACCTTC
.,TRBJ1-2,.,TRBV28,CASSFTYTPGGYTF,TGTGCCAGCAGTTTTACGTACACACCGGGTGGCTACACCTTC
TRBD2,TRBJ2-7,.,TRBV7-8,CAVVNGAGGIIYEQYF,TGTGCCGTAGTTAACGGAGCGGGAGGGATTATTTACGAGCAGTACTTC
.,TRBJ1-2,few,TRBV7-2,CASSLNDSPNYGYTF,TGTGCCAGCAGCTTAAACGACAGCCCTAACTATGGCTACACCTTC
TRBD2,TRBJ2-3,.,TRBV5-1,CASSPQMTAGGRTDTQYF,TGCGCCAGCAGCCCCCAGATGACTGCGGGAGGCCGCACAGATACGCAGTATTTT
TRBD1,TRBJ2-5,.,TRBV19,CASSTTGTKTQYF,TGTGCCAGTAGTACGACAGGGACGAAGACCCAGTACTTC
.,TRBJ2-5,.,TRBV5-4,CASSLAGSETQYF,TGTGCCAGCAGCTTGGCAGGGTCGGAGACCCAGTACTTC
TRBD2,TRBJ2-5,.,TRBV28,CASTKPGLAGAETQYF,TGTGCCAGCACCAAACCGGGACTAGCGGGAGCAGAGACCCAGTACTTC
.,TRBJ2-7,.,TRBV6-5,CASSFYEQYF,TGTGCCAGCAGCTTCTACGAGCAGTACTTC
.,TRBJ2-7,.,TRBV5-8,CASRVRGFSYEQYF,TGTGCCAGCAGGGTCAGGGGTTTCTCCTACGAGCAGTACTTC
TRBD2,TRBJ2-5,.,TRBV11-2,CASSPSGLQETQYF,TGTGCCAGCAGCCCTAGCGGACTCCAAGAGACCCAGTACTTC
.,TRBJ1-2,.,TRBV29-1,CSVEESPYGYTF,TGCAGCGTTGAGGAGTCGCCCTATGGCTACACCTTC
.,TRBJ2-5,once,TRBV5-1,CASSSGLQETQYF,TGCGCCAGCAGCTCGGGTCTGCAAGAGACCCAGTACTTC
TRBD1,TRBJ2-7,.,TRBV6-4,CASSAQGPEQYF,TGTGCCAGCAGTGCACAGGGGCCTGAGCAGTACTTC
.,TRBJ2-3,.,TRBV30,CAWSKNSGSTDTQYF,TGTGCCTGGAGTAAGAATAGCGGAAGCACAGATACGCAGTATTTT
TRBD1,TRBJ2-7,.,TRBV9,CASSVDDRAFFEQYF,TGTGCCAGCAGCGTAGATGACAGGGCTTTCTTCGAGCAGTACTTC
TRBD2,TRBJ2-1,.,TRBV5-1,CASSLGGTSGRNEQFF,TGCGCCAGCAGCTTGGGCGGGACTAGCGGGAGGAATGAGCAGTTCTTC
.,TRBJ2-7,few,TRBV6-1,CASSILYEQYF,TGTGCCAGCAGTATACTCTACGAGCAGTACTTC
.,TRBJ1-1,.,TRBV7-9,CASSPREITNTEAFF,TGTGCCAGCAGCCCCCGGGAGATTACCAACACTGAAGCTTTCTTT
TRBD2,TRBJ2-3,.,TRBV27,CASVGTSGGDTQYF,TGTGCCTCAGTGGGGACTAGCGGGGGAGATACGCAGTATTTT
.,TRBJ2-5,.,TRBV20-1,CSAMKGGTQYF,TGCAGTGCTATGAAGGGAGGGACCCAGTACTTC
.,TRBJ2-2,.,TRBV19,CASTTTGPNTGELFF,TGTGCCAGCACCACGACAGGACCAAACACCGGGGAGCTGTTTTTT
TRBD1,TRBJ1-1,.,TRBV7-2,CASSWRRQGIEAFF,TGTGCCAGCAGCTGGAGGCGACAGGGGATTGAAGCTTTCTTT
TRBD2,TRBJ2-1,.,TRBV19,CATRLAGGEQFF,TGTGCCACCAGACTAGCGGGAGGCGAGCAGTTCTTC
.,TRBJ1-3,.,TRBV28,CASSGEGLRNTIYF,TGTGCCAGCAGTGGGGAGGGACTTCGGAACACCATATATTTT
.,TRBJ2-1,.,TRBV7-2,CASSLRREDYNEQFF,TGTGCCAGCAGCTTACGGAGGGAAGACTACAATGAGCAGTTCTTC
TRBD2,TRBJ2-2,.,TRBV5-4,CASSPTSGRAGGELFF,TGTGCCAGCAGCCCGACTAGCGGGAGGGCCGGCGGGGAGCTGTTTTTT
.,TRBJ1-3,once,TRBV5-6,CASRKGPGEGNTIYF,TGTGCCAGCAGAAAAGGTCCAGGGGAAGGAAACACCATATATTTT
.,TRBJ2-1,.,TRBV2,CASSPVKASSYNEQFF,TGTGCCAGCAGTCCCGTTAAAGCAAGCTCCTACAATGAGCAGTTCTTC
.,TRBJ2-1,.,TRBV7-2,CASSLGQNNEQFF,TGTGCCAGCAGCCTAGGACAGAACAATGAGCAGTTCTTC
.,TRBJ2-7,few,TRBV5-1,CASSSFFGSSYEQYF,TGTGCCAGCAGCAGCTTCTTCGGGAGCTCCTACGAGCAGTACTTC
.,TRBJ2-7,.,TRBV28,CASTLGRGPYEQYF,TGTGCCAGCACCTTGGGCAGGGGACCCTACGAGCAGTACTTC
.,TRBJ1-1,.,TRBV30,CAWSPGSMNTEAFF,TGTGCCTGGAGTCCAGGATCCATGAACACTGAAGCTTTCTTT
.,TRBJ1-3,.,TRBV14,CASSQPSVGALYF,TGTGCCAGCAGCCAGCCGTCTGTAGGGGCCCTATATTTT
.,TRBJ2-7,.,TRBV10-3,CAISEAAGLGEQYF,TGTGCCATCAGCGAGGCGGCTGGGTTGGGCGAGCAGTACTTC
TRBD1,TRBJ2-2,.,TRBV19,CASSSQRQGYNTGELFF,TGTGCCAGTAGTTCGCAGAGACAGGGGTATAACACCGGGGAGCTGTTTTTT
TRBD1,TRBJ2-7,.,TRBV11-2,CASSASTGVFVEQYF,TGTGCCAGCAGCGCCTCGACAGGGGTTTTTGTCGAGCAGTACTTC
.,TRBJ1-1,once,TRBV2,CASSTLMNTEAFF,TGTGCCAGCAGCACCCTAATGAACACTGAAGCTTTCTTT
TRBD1,TRBJ2-5,.,TRBV5-4,CASSTDREQETQYF,TGTGCCAGCAGCACGGACAGGGAACAAGAGACCCAGTACTTC
TRBD1,TRBJ1-6,few,TRBV4-3,CASSQDSQGVWTLHF,TGCGCCAGCAGCCAAGATAGCCAGGGGGTATGGACCCTCCACTTT
.,TRBJ1-5,.,TRBV7-8,CASSLVSRGNNQPQHF,TGTGCCAGCAGCTTAGTTTCCCGGGGGAACAATCAGCCCCAGCATTTT
TRBD1,TRBJ2-1,.,TRBV18,CASSPNRDRANEQFF,TGTGCCAGCTCCCCGAACCGAGACAGGGCGAATGAGCAGTTCTTC
TRBD1,TRBJ2-7,.,TRBV27,CASSPTGGIPEQYF,TGTGCCAGCAGTCCGACAGGGGGGATTCCCGAGCAGTACTTC
.,TRBJ1-6,once,TRBV6-5,CASTNPYPNSPLHF,TGTGCCAGCACCAACCCCTATCCTAATTCACCCCTTCACTTT
TRBD2,TRBJ2-3,.,TRBV7-8,CASSWPGLAADTQYF,TGTGCCAGCAGCTGGCCGGGACTAGCGGCAGATACGCAGTATTTT
TRBD1,TRBJ2-3,.,TRBV6-5,CASRSSGQGADTQYF,TGTGCCAGCAGATCCTCGGGACAGGGGGCAGATACGCAGTATTTT